These 32 T cell receptor beta chains were sequenced from one sample in a study of T cells in women clearing cervical HPV infection. Assay used: immunoSEQ multiplex PCR; TCRdb lists only in-frame clones, some missing. This sample contains some 32,000 clones. Sequencing was done on a sample of blood buffy coat. These receptor sequences come from a woman aged 18-70 years with a cervical HPV16 infection that either progressed to CIN3+ or cleared (not recorded which).

CDR3 sequence reads: CSARSTGRGETQYF. The covered CDR3 bases are TGCAGTGCTAGATCAACAGGGAGAGGAGAGACC. The V call is TRBV20-1, the J call TRBJ2-5; D perhaps matches TRBD1 (6 bases). The DNA ends 3 residues before the CDR3 does, and the rest of the CDR3 is filled in from the germline J gene. The CDR3 contains 14 residues. Germline CDR1 and CDR2: DFQATT and SNEGSKA (reference sequence). Trimming shortened V by 2 bases and J by 4 bases, and 14 bases separated the two germline ends.

About this clone itself: Read data end 3 residues before the CDR3 end; the end is taken from the germline J gene. The rearrangement joins TRBV10-3 to TRBJ2-7; 7 positions match TRBD1. The CDR3 runs to 13 residues. V lost 10 bases, J lost 0 bases, and 6 bases stayed unmatched. Germline V CDR1 and CDR2: ENHRY, SYGVKD. Incomplete CDR3 DNA: TGTGCCAATAGGGACAGTTACTCCTACGAG. Protein product: CANRDSYSYE. The whole CDR3 protein is CANRDSYSYEQYF.

As to this clone: The read falls 3 residues short of the CDR3 end, and the missing part is taken from the germline J gene. This chain links TRBV5-6 with TRBJ1-6; D might be TRBD1 (5 bases). Germline CDR1 SGHDT, CDR2 YYEEEE. CDR3 length equals 14 residues. V was trimmed by 2 bases and J by 8 bases, leaving 11 bases between them. CDR3 DNA (partial): TGTGCCAGCAGCTTAAGACAGTTTTATTCACCC. It yields the protein CASSLRQFYSP. The CDR3 in its entirety is CASSLRQFYSPLHF.

About this clone itself: The read is 3 residues too short to cover the CDR3 end, so that end is filled in from the germline J gene. The rearrangement uses TRBV7-6 and TRBJ2-1; possible D gene TRBD1, 5 bases. The CDR3 sequence is 15 residues long. V was pared by 1 base and J by 5 bases, with 12 bases between. Per germline, CDR1 SGHVS and CDR2 FNYEAQ. The CDR3 spells CASSLEPIQDNEQFF. The covered CDR3 bases are TGTGCCAGCAGCTTAGAACCGATACAGGACAATGAG.

Regarding this clone: The CDR3 goes on 3 residues after the read ends, and that part is filled in from the germline J gene. The chain carries TRBV7-3 and TRBJ2-1; 11 nucleotides agree with TRBD2. In germline, CDR1 is SGHTA, CDR2 FQGTGA. After removal of 5 bases from V and 5 bases from J, the junction contained 11 bases not matched to a gene. This CDR3 has 17 amino acids. The DNA read from the CDR3 is TGTGCCAGCAGCCTCCGACTAGCGGGGTCAGCGGACAATGAG. Translating gives CASSLRLAGSADNE. The entire CDR3 reads CASSLRLAGSADNEQFF.

As regards this clone: The missing CDR3 end, 3 residues past where the read stops, is filled in from the germline J gene. The rearrangement links TRBV5-1 to TRBJ2-3; 16 bases map to TRBD2. J lost 2 bases, V lost 2 bases, and 5 bases had no gene match. This CDR3 region has 18 residues. Germline loops: CDR1 SGHRS, CDR2 YFSETQ. CDR3 DNA, as far as it was read: TGCGCCAGCAGCTTCGGGACTAGCGGGGGGGCGACCACAGATACG. Protein product: CASSFGTSGGATTDT. Given in full, the CDR3 is CASSFGTSGGATTDTQYF.

For this clone: The read halts 3 residues ahead of the CDR3 end, with the missing end drawn from the germline J gene. The V gene is TRBV18, the J gene TRBJ1-1; 7 nucleotides match TRBD1. This CDR3 has 15 residues. Trimming took 3 bases from V and 4 from J; bases not matched to a gene: 8. Germline CDR1 and CDR2: KGHSH and LQKENI. CDR3 amino acids: CASSPDRVGRTEAFF. The part of the CDR3 DNA that was read is TGTGCCAGCTCACCCGACAGGGTAGGTCGCACTGAA.

For this clone: The sequence runs out 3 residues before the end of the CDR3; the remainder is reconstructed from the germline J gene. V gene TRBV20-1 combines with J gene TRBJ2-3; the D call may be TRBD1 or TRBD2 (5 bases each). Germline V lookup: CDR1 DFQATT, CDR2 SNEGSKA (reference sequence). CDR3 length equals 15 residues. This CDR3 is CSARPYKGSNQPQYF. CDR3 DNA, as far as it was read: TGCAGTGCTAGACCTTACAAGGGGAGCAATCAGCCG.

Comment on this clone: The read gets to within 3 residues of the CDR3 end, and the germline J gene fills in the rest. The rearrangement links TRBV10-2 to TRBJ1-2; TRBD1 might be the D (6 bases). Germline V gene lookup returns CDR1 WSHSY and CDR2 SAAADI. This CDR3 region has 14 residues. Trimming took 2 bases from V and 5 from J, leaving 12 bases between them. The sequenced CDR3 bases are TGCGCCAGCAGTGAGCAAGGACAGACATATGGC. Translated: CASSEQGQTYG. The entire CDR3 is CASSEQGQTYGYTF.

In regard to this clone: The DNA ends 3 residues before the CDR3 does, and the rest of the CDR3 is filled in from the germline J gene. This rearrangement joins TRBV20-1 to TRBJ2-4, with TRBD2 identical over 7 bases. The CDR3 has 14 residues. CDR1 is DFQATT, CDR2 SNEGSKA, per germline (reference sequence). CDR3 DNA (partial): TGCAGTGCTAGGGACGGGGTGACGCGGGAGACT. Translation gives CSARDGVTRET. The complete CDR3 protein is CSARDGVTRETQYF.

Remarks on this clone: One junction end disagrees with the germline gene, perhaps due to a read error. The read ends 3 residues before the CDR3 terminus; that terminus is restored from the germline J gene. Other nucleotide sequences in the sample specify the same CDR3. V is TRBV2 and J is TRBJ1-3; maybe TRBD1 (6 bases). CDR3 size: 14 residues. Germline V lookup: CDR1 SNHLY, CDR2 FYNNEI. CDR3 protein: CASKDSYSGNTIYF. The DNA read from the CDR3 is TGTGCCAGCAAGGACAGTTACTCTGGAAACACG. Full variable domain (remainder filled in from reference TRBV2 and TRBJ1-3): EPEVTQTPSHQVTQMGQEVILRCVPISNHLYFYWYRQILGQKVEFLVSFYNNEISEKSEIFDDQFSVERPDGSNFTLKIRSTKLEDSAMYFCASKDSYSGNTIYFGEGSWLTVV.

As to this clone: Read data end 3 residues before the CDR3 end; the end is taken from the germline J gene. The chain links TRBV6-2 or TRBV6-3 to TRBJ1-1; D is perhaps TRBD1 (5 bases). V lost 6 bases and J 5 bases, leaving 7 bases between the germline ends. The length of the CDR3 is 11 residues. Germline lookup yields CDR1 MNHEY and CDR2 SVGEGT. The CDR3 loop reads CASRGGTEAFF. The covered CDR3 bases are TGTGCCAGCAGGGGGGGTACTGAA.

For this clone: The junction departs from the called germline gene at one end, perhaps through a read error. The observed sequence ends 3 residues before the CDR3 terminus, with the missing tail filled in from the germline J gene. The chain links TRBV7-7 to TRBJ2-1, with 7 bases fitting TRBD2. The CDR3 has 14 residues. Germline V gives CDR1 SSHAT, CDR2 FNYEAQ (reference sequence). The CDR3 protein is CASSSSSGGNEQFF. Partial CDR3 DNA: TGTGCTAGCAGCTCATCTAGCGGAGGGAATGAG.

With respect to this clone: Coverage ceases 3 residues before the CDR3 finishes, and the germline J gene fills in the end. The chain links TRBV18 to TRBJ1-4; perhaps TRBD1 as D (6 bases). The germline V gene has CDR1 KGHSH and CDR2 LQKENI. The CDR3 is 11 amino acids. CDR3 region: CASSRTEELFF. The DNA read from the CDR3 is TGTGCCAGCTCGCGGACAGAGGAA. The full variable domain, in which reference TRBV18 and TRBJ1-4 provide the parts outside the CDR3, is NAGVMQNPRHLVRRRGQEARLRCSPMKGHSHVYWYRQLPEEGLKFMVYLQKENIIDESGMPKERFSAEFPKEGPSILRIQQVVRGDSAAYFCASSRTEELFFGSGTQLSVL.

Concerning this clone: The read ends 3 residues early relative to the CDR3; the germline J gene fills the gap. The genes are TRBV7-2 and TRBJ1-5, with D perhaps TRBD1 (5 bases). Trimming shortened V by 2 bases and J by 4 bases, and 9 bases separated the two germline ends. The CDR3 is 14 amino acids. The germline V gene encodes CDR1 SGHTA and CDR2 FQGNSA. The CDR3 protein is CASSLNRGNQPQHF. The CDR3 bases that were read are TGTGCCAGCAGCTTAAATCGGGGGAATCAGCCC.

For this clone: Coverage ceases 3 residues before the CDR3 finishes, and the germline J gene fills in the end. The V call is TRBV2, the J call TRBJ2-3; unclear D gene. The V end was cut by 6 bases, the J end by 4 bases, with 8 bases between. Germline lookup yields CDR1 SNHLY and CDR2 FYNNEI. This CDR3 has 12 residues. The CDR3 region is CASRRIPDTQYF. CDR3 bases read: TGTGCCAGCAGGCGGATCCCAGATACG.

A note on this clone: The read is 3 residues too short to cover the CDR3 end, so that end is filled in from the germline J gene. The gene calls are TRBV7-9 and TRBJ2-7; D perhaps matches TRBD2 (6 bases). The CDR3 covers 14 residues. Trimming took off 8 bases at V and 5 bases at J, with 19 bases between the two ends. CDR1 is SEHNR, CDR2 FQNEAQ, per germline (reference sequence). The CDR3 spells CASHPGTGKNEQYF. The sequenced CDR3 bases are TGTGCCAGCCACCCCGGGACTGGCAAGAACGAG.

About this clone: The sequence runs out 3 residues before the end of the CDR3; the remainder is reconstructed from the germline J gene. The rearrangement uses TRBV20-1 and TRBJ2-3, with 7 positions matching TRBD1. The CDR3 spans 14 residues. Germline V gene data show CDR1 as DFQATT and CDR2 as SNEGSKA (reference sequence). The CDR3 DNA, read in part, is TGCAGTGCTAGGGCCGGGACAGACAATCAGCCG. As protein: CSARAGTDNQP. In full, the CDR3 is CSARAGTDNQPQYF.

For this clone: The CDR3 goes on 3 residues after the read ends, and that part is filled in from the germline J gene. The chain couples TRBV5-6 to TRBJ1-1; a weak D match, TRBD1 (6 bases). Trimming left V 4 bases short and J 7 bases short, with 20 bases between. From germline, CDR1 is SGHDT and CDR2 YYEEEE. CDR3 length: 15 residues. The part of the CDR3 DNA that was read is TGTGCCAGCAGCCAGAGGGGCAGGGGCTATGATGAA. Protein sequence: CASSQRGRGYDE. The whole CDR3 protein is CASSQRGRGYDEAFF.

About this clone itself: Read data end 3 residues before the CDR3 end; the end is taken from the germline J gene. The J gene is TRBJ2-7, the V gene TRBV29-1, with 9 bases identical to TRBD1. After removal of 6 bases from V and 3 bases from J, the junction contained 6 bases not matched to a gene. The CDR3 loop spans 13 amino acids. CDR1 is SQVTM, CDR2 ANQGSEA, per germline. The chain's CDR3 is CSVGTGNDYEQYF. CDR3 DNA, as far as it was read: TGCAGCGTCGGGACAGGGAATGACTACGAG.

A word on this clone: The read finishes 3 residues shy of the CDR3 end, and the germline J gene is used to complete it. This chain joins TRBV19 and TRBJ2-3, with 9 nucleotides matching TRBD2. The CDR3 runs to 15 residues. Germline V gene lookup returns CDR1 LNHDA and CDR2 SQIVND (reference sequence). CDR3 sequence reads: CASSINSGGLGTQYF. The sequenced CDR3 bases are TGTGCCAGTAGTATTAATAGCGGGGGCTTGGGGACG. The whole variable domain, filled in from reference TRBV19 and TRBJ2-3, reads DGGITQSPKYLFRKEGQNVTLSCEQNLNHDAMYWYRQDPGQGLRLIYYSQIVNDFQKGDIAEGYSVSREKKESFPLTVTSAQKNPTAFYLCASSINSGGLGTQYFGPGTRLTVL.

Details on this clone: The DNA ends 3 residues before the CDR3 does, and the rest of the CDR3 is filled in from the germline J gene. This sequence joins TRBV2 and TRBJ1-1, with D unclear. The germline V gene encodes CDR1 SNHLY and CDR2 FYNNEI. This CDR3 has 12 amino acids. Partial CDR3 DNA: TGTGCCAGCAGTGAAGCCCGCGGTGGA. Protein: CASSEARGG. The CDR3 as a whole reads CASSEARGGAFF. The full variable domain, with the rest looked up from reference TRBV2 and TRBJ1-1, is EPEVTQTPSHQVTQMGQEVILRCVPISNHLYFYWYRQILGQKVEFLVSFYNNEISEKSEIFDDQFSVERPDGSNFTLKIRSTKLEDSAMYFCASSEARGGAFFGQGTRLTVV.

Notes on this clone: The observed sequence ends 3 residues before the CDR3 terminus, with the missing tail filled in from the germline J gene. V gene TRBV19 combines with J gene TRBJ1-1; D may be TRBD1 (5 bases). Per germline, CDR1 LNHDA and CDR2 SQIVND (reference sequence). The CDR3 has 16 amino acids. CDR3 sequence: CASSPLAGGKGETAFF. Incomplete CDR3 DNA: TGTGCCAGTAGTCCCTTAGCGGGGGGGAAGGGAGAGACC.

The covered CDR3 bases are TGTGCCAGCAGCTTAGACGGGGGGGAAGAGACC. Amino acid sequence: CASSLDGGEET. The full CDR3 sequence reads CASSLDGGEETQYF. This chain connects TRBV7-2 to TRBJ2-5, with 8 nucleotides matching TRBD2. The CDR3 end falls 3 residues outside the read, so it is completed with the germline J gene. Germline V gives CDR1 SGHTA, CDR2 FQGNSA. The junction had 1 base not matched to a gene; V was cut back by 1 base and J by 3 bases. The CDR3 runs to 14 residues.

In the case of this clone: The read finishes 3 residues shy of the CDR3 end, and the germline J gene is used to complete it. This sequence joins TRBV2 and TRBJ2-7; maybe TRBD2 (6 bases). The CDR3 spans 15 residues. V was clipped by 2 bases and J by 4 bases, with 15 bases between them. CDR1 and CDR2 from the germline V gene are SNHLY and FYNNEI. The CDR3 loop reads CASSEWGLRPYEQYF. Partial CDR3 DNA: TGTGCCAGCAGTGAATGGGGACTCAGACCTTACGAG.

Notes on this clone: Sequencing ends 3 residues short of the CDR3 end; the germline J gene provides the rest. V is TRBV20-1 and J is TRBJ2-6; the match to TRBD1 covers 7 bases. The germline V gene encodes CDR1 DFQATT and CDR2 SNEGSKA (reference sequence). The CDR3 extends over 15 amino acids. Unmatched junction bases numbered 4, after V lost 1 base and J lost 4 bases. The CDR3 bases that were read are TGCAGTGCTAGAGTAAAGGGGGCCGGGGCCAACGTC. It codes for CSARVKGAGANV. The entire CDR3 sequence reads CSARVKGAGANVLTF.

Comments on this clone: The read is 3 residues too short to cover the CDR3 end, so that end is filled in from the germline J gene. The rearrangement joins TRBV7-9 to TRBJ2-3; TRBD2 might be the D (6 bases). CDR1 SEHNR and CDR2 FQNEAQ come from the germline V gene (reference sequence). The CDR3 covers 14 residues. CDR3 protein: CASSLGGVGQPQYF. The CDR3 DNA, read in part, is TGTGCCAGCAGCTTAGGGGGGGTGGGTCAGCCG.

Worth noting for this clone: Read sequence stops 3 residues before the CDR3 end, and the germline J gene provides the missing end. The rearrangement uses TRBV7-8 and TRBJ1-5; 7 positions match TRBD1. Looked up from germline, CDR1 is SGHVS and CDR2 is FQNEAQ. The CDR3 sequence is 17 residues long. J lost 5 bases, V lost 0 bases, and 10 bases had no gene match. CDR3 amino acids: CASSLATGSVPYQPQHF. The part of the CDR3 DNA that was read is TGTGCCAGCAGCTTAGCGACAGGGTCTGTCCCTTATCAGCCC.

With respect to this clone: The read terminates 3 residues ahead of where the CDR3 ends, so the germline J gene completes it. V is TRBV7-2 and J is TRBJ2-3; 9 bases map to TRBD1. Looked up from germline, CDR1 is SGHTA and CDR2 is FQGNSA. The CDR3 sequence is 14 residues long. The sequenced part of the CDR3 DNA is TGTGCCAGCAGGGTTAACAGGGGGCAAGAGACG. It translates to CASRVNRGQET. From start to end, the CDR3 is CASRVNRGQETQYF.

Of note for this clone: The CDR3 end is not reached by the read, which stops 3 residues before it; the germline J gene fills it in. This chain links TRBV12-3 or TRBV12-4 with TRBJ2-2; weak D call: TRBD2 (7 bases). V lost 8 bases and J lost 8, with 15 bases in between. This CDR3 spans 13 amino acids. The CDR3 DNA, read in part, is TGTGCCAGCCTGACCGCGGGGGCGGGGGAG. Protein: CASLTAGAGE. The whole CDR3 reads CASLTAGAGELFF.

With regard to this clone: The read comes to an end 3 residues before the CDR3 does, leaving the germline J gene to fill in the end. V is TRBV2 and J is TRBJ2-1, with D possibly TRBD2 on 7 matching bases. Germline V CDR1 and CDR2: SNHLY, FYNNEI. The V end lost 8 bases, the J end lost 0 bases, and 17 bases lay between the germline ends. The CDR3 has 16 residues. CDR3 sequence: CASLEGGGPSYNEQFF. The DNA read from the CDR3 is TGTGCCAGCTTGGAGGGGGGGGGACCCTCCTACAATGAG.

Of note for this clone: The observed sequence ends 3 residues before the CDR3 terminus, with the missing tail filled in from the germline J gene. The gene calls are TRBV2 and TRBJ1-2; D is perhaps TRBD1 (5 bases). The CDR3 has 14 residues. Germline CDR1 and CDR2: SNHLY and FYNNEI. The part of the CDR3 DNA that was read is TGTGCCAGCAGTGAAGGTCAAGACAGCCGGGGG. Protein sequence: CASSEGQDSRG. The CDR3 in full is CASSEGQDSRGYTF. The whole variable domain, filled in from reference TRBV2 and TRBJ1-2, reads EPEVTQTPSHQVTQMGQEVILRCVPISNHLYFYWYRQILGQKVEFLVSFYNNEISEKSEIFDDQFSVERPDGSNFTLKIRSTKLEDSAMYFCASSEGQDSRGYTFGSGTRLTVV.